This TCR beta chain was sequenced during a study of blood T cell repertoires in COVID-19. Study-wide background: The United States, Italy and Spain were the sources of the acute and convalescent COVID-19 samples. T cells, B-cell-depleted T cells, or PBMCs supplied cDNA or gDNA.

The CDR3 consists of 16 residues. The junction had 6 bases not matched to a gene; V was cut back by 0 bases and J by 5 bases. The germline V gene has CDR1 SEHNR and CDR2 FQNEAQ (reference sequence). Per the original methods: Nucleated cell counts were estimated from reference gene primer amplification. Profiling relied on immunoSEQ multiplex PCR, and the TCRdb table lists in-frame clones only, not all of them. That table supplies the V and J calls and clone size; D and trimming were determined from the DNA. The sample lists roughly 130,000 clones, 75% to 90% occurring once. Sample: peripheral blood. The chain is built from TRBV7-9 and TRBJ2-1, with TRBD1 matching over 8 bases. This clonotype was sampled from a man between 60 and 75 years old with active or convalescent COVID-19. The CDR3 spells CASSLAPGQAHNEQFF. The CDR3 DNA reads as TGTGCCAGCAGCTTAGCACCGGGACAGGCCCACAATGAGCAGTTCTTC.